The rows below give T cell receptor beta chains drawn from one sample of a study of early T cells in non-severe SARS-CoV-2 infection. TCRdb reanalysed the 5' RACE reads using MiXCR and keeps one entry per CDR3 protein. The sample has about 69,000 distinct CDR3 sequences, about 9% seen once. The sequenced sample was whole blood. These TCRs come from an adult who was a healthcare worker with PCR-confirmed SARS-CoV-2 infection or an uninfected control (not recorded which). The conserved cysteine and the conserved F or W are not part of the CDR3 here. D genes are given only for firm matches.

CDR3: ASSLPERTTDTQY
V: TRBV28
D: -
J: TRBJ2-3

CDR3: ASSLAQGGTYEQY
V: TRBV7-9
D: TRBD1
J: TRBJ2-7

CDR3: SVGTSTDTQY
V: TRBV20-1
D: -
J: TRBJ2-3

CDR3: ASSSSGDRENEQF
V: TRBV7-2
D: TRBD1
J: TRBJ2-1

CDR3: ASSLSGGLGSYEQY
V: TRBV27
D: TRBD2
J: TRBJ2-7

CDR3: ASSLAPAGGTDTQY
V: TRBV5-1
D: TRBD2
J: TRBJ2-3

CDR3: ASKGQQYYNEQF
V: TRBV2
D: -
J: TRBJ2-1

CDR3: ASSEWGSNQPQH
V: TRBV25-1
D: -
J: TRBJ1-5

CDR3: SVARGQNEQY
V: TRBV29-1
D: -
J: TRBJ2-7

CDR3: ASSPGSNNEQF
V: TRBV18
D: -
J: TRBJ2-1

CDR3: ASSLSRTYNEQF
V: TRBV7-2
D: -
J: TRBJ2-1

CDR3: ASIPNRDTEAF
V: TRBV6-1
D: -
J: TRBJ1-1

CDR3: SVEEQGTYEQY
V: TRBV29-1
D: TRBD1
J: TRBJ2-7

CDR3: ASSELGTGNSYEQY
V: TRBV25-1
D: -
J: TRBJ2-7

CDR3: ASSLESQSTDTQY
V: TRBV5-1
D: -
J: TRBJ2-3

CDR3: SVGTDDTQY
V: TRBV29-1
D: TRBD1
J: TRBJ2-3

CDR3: ASRDTHTEAF
V: TRBV18
D: -
J: TRBJ1-1

CDR3: ASSLGVRDISF
V: TRBV12-3/TRBV12-4
D: -
J: TRBJ1-4

CDR3: ASTSRRGQVDTQY
V: TRBV6-5
D: -
J: TRBJ2-3

CDR3: ASTREGGGNTGELF
V: TRBV5-5
D: -
J: TRBJ2-2

CDR3: ASSLGGGYEQY
V: TRBV28
D: -
J: TRBJ2-7

CDR3: ASSQDGAGMNTEAF
V: TRBV4-2
D: -
J: TRBJ1-1

CDR3: ASSQEAGNTEAF
V: TRBV14
D: -
J: TRBJ1-1

CDR3: ASSSVRERTEAF
V: TRBV28
D: -
J: TRBJ1-1

CDR3: ASSLRGPANTGELF
V: TRBV9
D: -
J: TRBJ2-2

CDR3: ASSSDSPYTQY
V: TRBV7-9
D: -
J: TRBJ2-3

CDR3: ASSVHHTEAF
V: TRBV7-9
D: -
J: TRBJ1-1

CDR3: ASDTPEMSPLH
V: TRBV6-2/TRBV6-3
D: -
J: TRBJ1-6

CDR3: ASGLAGGPDTQY
V: TRBV5-1
D: TRBD2
J: TRBJ2-3

CDR3: ASSGRRASYNEQF
V: TRBV11-2
D: -
J: TRBJ2-1

CDR3: ASSSGTRGHDNEQF
V: TRBV5-1
D: -
J: TRBJ2-1

CDR3: SHRGRSEDTQY
V: TRBV29-1
D: TRBD1
J: TRBJ2-3

CDR3: SVSTNTEAF
V: TRBV29-1
D: -
J: TRBJ1-1